This T cell receptor (beta chain) was sequenced for a study of cytomegalovirus exposure and HLA in healthy donors. The PCR used 60 Vbeta and 13 Jbeta primers. Here immunoSEQ multiplex PCR was the method, and the copy in TCRdb shows in-frame clones only, minus some. The listing contains 40,000 or so clones. Germline V CDR1 and CDR2: SGHRS, YFSETQ. This CDR3 contains 21 residues. V gave up 0 bases and J gave up 2 bases, with 29 bases separating them. The chain employs TRBV5-1 and TRBJ2-5; no clear D. This TCR was sampled from a man under 40 in good health and CMV-seronegative. The sample was PBMCs. CDR3 residues: CASSLGYASYSRFPTQETQYF. CDR3 DNA sequence: TGCGCCAGCAGCTTGGGTTACGCGTCCTACTCGCGTTTTCCTACTCAAGAGACCCAGTACTTC.